The source of this T cell receptor beta chain is a study of blood T cell repertoires in COVID-19. Study-level background: COVID-19 samples from acute and convalescent phases originated in the United States, Italy and Spain.

Everyone who took part was roughly 18 to 100 years old, and they came from roughly 25 US areas. Clinical history reported by participants formed the basis on which cohorts were assigned. For recovered donors of Cohort 3, there were two negative PCRs, clearance, or symptom resolution. This CDR3 contains 10 residues. V shed 6 bases and J shed 8 bases, with 10 bases lying between them. CDR1 is DFQATT, CDR2 SNEGSKA, per germline (reference sequence). Here immunoSEQ multiplex PCR was the method, and the copy in TCRdb shows in-frame clones only, minus some. This sample carries roughly 400,000 clones, roughly nine tenths of them seen once, and the ten largest clones take 1.5% to 2%.

The chain is built from TRBV20-1 and TRBJ1-2; D gene ambiguous. The sequenced sample consisted of PBMCs or T cells enriched from blood (not recorded which). This sequence was found in a woman in her thirties who had recovered from COVID-19. The CDR3 reads CSARTGGYTF. The DNA of the CDR3 is TGCAGTGCCAGAACGGGGGGCTACACCTTC.